This T cell receptor (beta chain) was captured in a study of blood T cell repertoires in COVID-19. Study context: PBMCs, B-cell-depleted T cells, or T cells were the source of the cDNA or gDNA that made up the material.

In the authors' workflow: Cell counts per sample came from amplifying reference gene primers. Profiling relied on immunoSEQ multiplex PCR, and the TCRdb table lists in-frame clones only, not all of them. V and J calls and clone size follow that table, whereas D and trimming were derived from the DNA. Here the sample spans about 270,000 clones, 82% being singletons. The CDR3 is 15 residues long. Per germline, CDR1 MNHNY and CDR2 SVGAGI (reference sequence). The V gene lost 2 bases and the J gene lost 4 bases, with 11 bases spanning the gap. The sample consisted of peripheral blood. The rearrangement links TRBV6-6 to TRBJ1-4; D gene ambiguous. This clonotype was obtained from a woman between 18 and 29 years old with acute or convalescent COVID-19. CDR3 loop: CASSYTRLVNEKLFF. The CDR3 DNA reads TGTGCCAGCAGTTACACGCGACTCGTTAATGAAAAACTGTTTTTT.